Presented here are 22 T cell receptor beta chains from one specimen sequenced in a study of blood T cell repertoires in COVID-19. Some clones are missing from TCRdb's copy, which holds only in-frame ones; the method was immunoSEQ multiplex PCR. The table has roughly 250,000 clones, around 90% seen once. Material: peripheral blood. Source of these receptors: a woman between 40 and 55 years old with acute or convalescent COVID-19.

The chain uses TRBV9 and TRBJ2-5, with TRBD2 as a possible D gene (5 bases). Trimming took 0 bases from V and 0 from J, leaving 9 bases between them. The CDR3 loop spans 15 amino acids. Germline assignment: CDR1 SGDLS and CDR2 YYNGEE. Written as DNA, the CDR3 is TGTGCCAGCAGCGTAGGACTACCATACCAAGAGACCCAGTACTTC. This encodes CASSVGLPYQETQYF.

This clone is a singleton in its sample. The chain uses TRBV5-1 and TRBJ2-3; 7 bases line up with TRBD1. With V trimmed by 4 bases and J by 2 bases, 10 bases remained unmatched. This CDR3 contains 16 residues. CDR1 and CDR2 (germline): SGHRS, YFSETQ. The CDR3 DNA follows: TGCGCCAGCAGCAACGACAGGGCCCGGCCCACAGATACGCAGTATTTT. Its protein product is CASSNDRARPTDTQYF.

The rearrangement links TRBV19 to TRBJ1-1; 9 positions match TRBD1. Germline CDR1 reads LNHDA; CDR2 reads SQIVND (reference sequence). Trimming at V came to 7 bases and at J to 5 bases, leaving 14 bases not matched to a gene. The CDR3 has 16 residues. DNA of the CDR3: TGTGCCAGTACTACAACCAAGACAGGGGGTTTAACTGAAGCTTTCTTT. Translated: CASTTTKTGGLTEAFF.

This chain uses TRBV5-1 with TRBJ2-6; D may be TRBD1 (7 bases). CDR3 size: 18 residues. Germline CDR1 and CDR2: SGHRS and YFSETQ. The V end was cut by 0 bases, the J end by 0 bases, with 13 bases between. As DNA, the CDR3 is TGCGCCAGCAGCTTGGGGAGGGGGCAAAGCTCTGGGGCCAACGTCCTGACTTTC. Translation gives CASSLGRGQSSGANVLTF.

The rearrangement joins TRBV4-1 to TRBJ1-3; perhaps TRBD1 as D (6 bases). V lost 4 bases to trimming and J lost 4 bases, with 17 bases between them. This CDR3 contains 16 residues. Germline CDR1 is MGHRA and CDR2 is YSYEKL. The CDR3 coding sequence is TGCGCCAGCAGCCGCCCATCGGGGGGACAAGGAAACACCATATATTTT. This encodes CASSRPSGGQGNTIYF.

A few counts support this clone. This chain connects TRBV4-1 to TRBJ1-2; tentative D call: TRBD1 (5 bases). V lost 4 bases and J 8 bases, leaving 17 bases between the germline ends. The CDR3 has 14 residues. CDR1 MGHRA and CDR2 YSYEKL come from the germline V gene. Written as DNA, the CDR3 is TGCGCCAGCAGCCCAATACCGGGACTGCGAGGCTACACCTTC. Residues: CASSPIPGLRGYTF.

The chain combines TRBV3-1 (or the pseudogene TRBV3-2) with TRBJ1-6; no clear D. The CDR3 is made up of 14 amino acids. V was cut by 4 bases and J by 6 bases, with 10 bases left in between. The germline V gene encodes CDR1 LGHDT and CDR2 YNNKEL (reference sequence). In nucleotides, the CDR3 is TGTGCCAGCAGCCCACGAGGGTCTAATTCACCCCTCCACTTT. Amino acids: CASSPRGSNSPLHF.

V is TRBV9 and J is TRBJ1-1; D unclear. This CDR3 has 14 amino acids. Germline lookup yields CDR1 SGDLS and CDR2 YYNGEE. The ends were cut back, 3 bases at V and 3 bases at J, with 12 bases in the middle. CDR3 residues: CASSADIPYTEAFF. DNA of the CDR3: TGTGCCAGCAGCGCCGACATACCCTACACTGAAGCTTTCTTT.

This chain connects TRBV24-1 to TRBJ2-4, with a possible D match to TRBD2 (5 bases). V shed 5 bases and J shed 0 bases, with 13 bases lying between them. Germline CDR1 and CDR2: KGHDR and SFDVKD. This CDR3 has 16 amino acids. CDR3 protein: CATSVLLRVAKNIQYF. In DNA, the CDR3 is TGTGCCACCAGTGTCCTACTGAGGGTAGCCAAAAACATTCAGTACTTC.

The chain recombines TRBV19 with TRBJ1-2, with D possibly TRBD1 on 6 matching bases. Trimming took 2 bases from V and 7 from J, leaving 14 bases between them. CDR3 length: 14 amino acids. The germline gives CDR1 LNHDA, CDR2 SQIVND (reference sequence). CDR3 nucleotides: TGTGCCAGTAGTATAAGGGGGGGTCTTGGTGGCTACACCTTC. Protein sequence: CASSIRGGLGGYTF. The whole variable domain, filled in from reference TRBV19 and TRBJ1-2, reads DGGITQSPKYLFRKEGQNVTLSCEQNLNHDAMYWYRQDPGQGLRLIYYSQIVNDFQKGDIAEGYSVSREKKESFPLTVTSAQKNPTAFYLCASSIRGGLGGYTFGSGTRLTVV.

The chain links TRBV5-1 to TRBJ1-2, with 8 positions matching TRBD1. With 0 bases clipped from V and 5 bases from J, the junction kept 6 bases outside the gene matches. Germline CDR1 reads SGHRS; CDR2 reads YFSETQ. The CDR3 spans 15 residues. The DNA of the CDR3 is TGCGCCAGCAGCTTGGGTCAGGGACAGGAGTATGGCTACACCTTC. Residues: CASSLGQGQEYGYTF.

In its sample, this clone was seen a few times. The V call is TRBV18, the J call TRBJ1-1; maybe TRBD1 (6 bases). Trimming shortened V by 7 bases and J by 1 base, and 10 bases separated the two germline ends. This CDR3 has 13 amino acids. The germline V gene encodes CDR1 KGHSH and CDR2 LQKENI. The CDR3 nucleotides are TGTGCCAGCTACCCGGACAGGAACACTGAAGCTTTCTTT. Protein sequence: CASYPDRNTEAFF.

This chain uses TRBV7-8 with TRBJ2-5; the D gene is possibly TRBD1 (6 bases). Looked up from germline, CDR1 is SGHVS and CDR2 is FQNEAQ. The V end was cut by 1 base, the J end by 5 bases, with 14 bases between. This CDR3 has 15 residues. CDR3 sequence (DNA): TGTGCCAGCAGCTTAGGTCCCGACAGGACGGAGACCCAGTACTTC. As protein: CASSLGPDRTETQYF.

The J gene is TRBJ1-3, the V gene TRBV30; TRBD1 aligns across 8 bases. Germline assignment: CDR1 GTSNPN and CDR2 SVGIG (reference sequence). The CDR3 loop spans 16 amino acids. V lost 5 bases to trimming and J lost 2 bases; unmatched junction nucleotides: 11. The CDR3 DNA follows: TGTGCCTGGGGGACAGGCGTACACGGGACTGGAAACACCATATATTTT. Protein product: CAWGTGVHGTGNTIYF.

The gene calls are TRBV30 and TRBJ2-7; 7 nucleotides line up with TRBD1. Germline CDR1 GTSNPN, CDR2 SVGIG (reference sequence). The V segment lost 4 bases and the J segment 2 bases; nucleotides outside the gene matches: 5. The CDR3 loop spans 13 amino acids. This CDR3 is CAWNRGQPYEQYV. In DNA, the CDR3 is TGTGCCTGGAACCGGGGACAGCCCTACGAGCAGTACGTC.

The gene calls are TRBV18 and TRBJ2-7, with 7 bases matching TRBD2. V dropped 5 bases and J dropped 5; count of bases not matched to a gene: 6. Germline values: CDR1 KGHSH, CDR2 LQKENI. The CDR3 has 13 amino acids. The CDR3 region has the DNA TGTGCCAGCTCAGGGACTACCAATGACGAGCAGTACGTC. This translates into CASSGTTNDEQYV.

The chain recombines TRBV3-1 (or the pseudogene TRBV3-2) with TRBJ1-2; D is possibly TRBD1 (5 bases). Germline V gene data show CDR1 as LGHDT and CDR2 as YNNKEL (reference sequence). The CDR3 extends over 16 amino acids. The V end lost 0 bases, the J end lost 7 bases, and 18 bases lay between the germline ends. The CDR3 nucleotides read TGTGCCAGCAGCCAAGATCCCCCGCTCCCAAGGGGTGGCTACACCTTC. Its translation: CASSQDPPLPRGGYTF.

The chain recombines TRBV10-1 with TRBJ1-5; TRBD1 matches at 7 bases. In germline, CDR1 is WNHNN, CDR2 SYGVQD (reference sequence). This CDR3 has 16 residues. With 10 bases clipped from V and 5 bases from J, the junction kept 17 bases outside the gene matches. CDR3 sequence (DNA): TGCGCCAATATGGCGAAAAGGGGGCTGAGGGATCAGCCCCAGCATTTT. This translates into CANMAKRGLRDQPQHF.

V gene TRBV18 combines with J gene TRBJ1-4; 8 nucleotides match TRBD1. The CDR3 totals 14 residues. Unmatched junction bases numbered 5, after V lost 4 bases and J lost 7 bases. Germline assignment: CDR1 KGHSH and CDR2 LQKENI. For the CDR3, the DNA is TGTGCCAGCTCACGTACAGGGGGGATTGAAAAACTGTTTTTT. The encoded protein is CASSRTGGIEKLFF.

This chain links TRBV19 with TRBJ1-5; 7 bases line up with TRBD1. Germline-derived CDR1 and CDR2 are LNHDA and SQIVND (reference sequence). Unmatched junction bases numbered 10, after V lost 2 bases and J lost 3 bases. The length of the CDR3 is 17 residues. CDR3 sequence (DNA): TGTGCCAGTAGTATACCTAAGGGGGCAAGTTTCAATCAGCCCCAGCATTTT. It codes for CASSIPKGASFNQPQHF.

The chain joins TRBV4-1 to TRBJ1-5; D is perhaps TRBD1 (5 bases). Germline lookup yields CDR1 MGHRA and CDR2 YSYEKL. Trimming left V 1 base short and J 9 bases short, with 19 bases between. The CDR3 has 16 residues. The CDR3 DNA reads as TGCGCCAGCAGCCAAGGAAAGGGGACGCGGGGGGGGCCCCAGCATTTT. This gives the protein CASSQGKGTRGGPQHF.

This chain connects TRBV30 to TRBJ1-1; 9 bases are shared with TRBD1. CDR1 GTSNPN and CDR2 SVGIG come from the germline V gene (reference sequence). The CDR3 has 14 amino acids. J gave up 0 bases and V 3 bases, and 2 bases lay outside the gene matches. This CDR3 is CAWRQGAMNTEAFF. The CDR3, as DNA: TGTGCCTGGAGACAGGGGGCGATGAACACTGAAGCTTTCTTT.